Following are 24 T cell receptor beta chains from one sample sequenced in a study of T cells expressing NK-cell markers. TCRdb re-called the 5' RACE reads and gives one entry per CDR3 protein, without DNA. This sample's clone table lists about 540,000 distinct CDR3 sequences. Sample: blood T cells: a sorted CD56 or NKG2C T cell subset, CD4+ or CD8+ T cells, or bulk PBMC T cells (not recorded which). The origin of the receptors is a man younger than 35 in good health.

V usage is TRBV20-1 and J usage is TRBJ2-5; the D call of TRBD2 rests on TCRdb alone, since no DNA is present to check it. The germline gives CDR1 DFQATT, CDR2 SNEGSKA (reference sequence). The CDR3 is 15 amino acids. The CDR3 reads CSARDWAGLQETQYF.

This chain links TRBV29-1 with TRBJ2-7; checking the TCRdb D call of TRBD1 is not possible without DNA. Germline-derived CDR1 and CDR2 are SQVTM and ANQGSEA. The CDR3 consists of 14 residues. The CDR3 region is CSVPTAAGHCEQYF.

This sequence joins TRBV6-1 and TRBJ2-3; the TRBD2 assignment by TCRdb is unverifiable without DNA. Germline CDR1 reads MNHNS; CDR2 reads SASEGT. The CDR3 is made up of 16 amino acids. CDR3 in amino acids: CASSAGLFVSTDTQYF.

The chain couples TRBV27 to TRBJ2-3; TCRdb's assignment of TRBD2 cannot be checked, as there is no DNA. The CDR3 covers 16 residues. Germline-derived CDR1 and CDR2 are MNHEY and SMNVEV (reference sequence). The CDR3: CASSFGLAGLGDTQYF.

J is TRBJ2-6 and V is TRBV25-1; the TCRdb call, TRBD2, lacks DNA for checking. CDR1 and CDR2 (germline): MGHDK, SYGVNS. The CDR3 runs 18 residues. CDR3 loop: CASSERAITYSGANVLTF.

The chain uses TRBV10-3 and TRBJ1-3; TCRdb's D call, TRBD1, is unchecked because there is no DNA. Per germline, CDR1 ENHRY and CDR2 SYGVKD. The CDR3 extends over 13 amino acids. CDR3 sequence reads: CAIGRGVGNTIYF.

The chain links TRBV6-5 to TRBJ2-3; TCRdb indicates TRBD1, and absent DNA this call remains unverified. CDR1 is MNHEY and CDR2 is SVGAGI in the germline V gene. The CDR3 sequence is 18 residues long. The CDR3 region is CASSYTRVRAASTDTQYF.

The genes are TRBV4-1 and TRBJ2-5. CDR3 length: 11 residues. The germline CDR1 and CDR2 sequences are MGHRA and YSYEKL. CDR3 residues: CASSHRETQYF.

This chain joins TRBV7-9 and TRBJ2-3; TCRdb calls TRBD2, which cannot be checked without DNA. Germline CDR1 SEHNR, CDR2 FQNEAQ (reference sequence). The CDR3 has 15 amino acids. CDR3 in amino acids: CASSYNPGRADTQYF.

The V and J genes are TRBV5-4 and TRBJ2-1. The length of the CDR3 is 12 residues. Per the germline V gene, CDR1 is SGHNT and CDR2 is YYREEE (reference sequence). CDR3 protein: CASSSLRAEQFF.

The chain recombines TRBV7-2 with TRBJ2-7; the D gene TCRdb calls, TRBD1, cannot be checked with no DNA. The CDR3 runs 16 residues. Germline lookup yields CDR1 SGHTA and CDR2 FQGNSA. CDR3 sequence reads: CASSPRDSGFSYEQYF. Together with reference TRBV7-2 and TRBJ2-7, the CDR3 gives the full variable domain: GAGVSQSPSNKVTEKGKDVELRCDPISGHTALYWYRQSLGQGLEFLIYFQGNSAPDKSGLPSDRFSAERTGGSVSTLTIQRTQQEDSAVYLCASSPRDSGFSYEQYFGPGTRLTVT.

The V gene is TRBV10-3, the J gene TRBJ2-2; the TRBD2 assignment by TCRdb is unverifiable without DNA. Germline V gene lookup returns CDR1 ENHRY and CDR2 SYGVKD. The CDR3 sequence is 13 residues long. The CDR3: CAISEGGGGELFF.

The chain combines TRBV20-1 with TRBJ2-5. This CDR3 contains 12 residues. Germline V gives CDR1 DFQATT, CDR2 SNEGSKA (reference sequence). The CDR3 sequence is CSAGIVQETQYF.

The rearrangement links TRBV7-9 to TRBJ2-7. In germline, CDR1 is SEHNR, CDR2 FQNEAQ (reference sequence). The CDR3 runs to 15 residues. The CDR3: CASSQPGRTSYEQYF.

Here the CDR3 reads CASRAVGGAGELFF. The rearrangement links TRBV12-3 or TRBV12-4 to TRBJ2-2; the D gene TCRdb calls, TRBD1, cannot be checked with no DNA. There are 14 residues in the CDR3.

The chain is built from TRBV6-5 and TRBJ2-2; with no DNA, the TCRdb D assignment of TRBD2 cannot be verified. Germline V gene lookup returns CDR1 MNHEY and CDR2 SVGAGI. The length of the CDR3 is 18 residues. CDR3 sequence: CASSYSSSGSANTGELFF.

The chain links TRBV6-5 to TRBJ2-7; TCRdb designates TRBD1, a call that cannot be tested without DNA. Germline CDR1 and CDR2: MNHEY and SVGAGI. CDR3 length equals 15 residues. CDR3: CASSYFPGQRYEQYF.

This rearrangement joins TRBV5-1 to TRBJ2-3. The CDR3 has 16 amino acids. CDR1 SGHRS and CDR2 YFSETQ come from the germline V gene. CDR3: CASSLAEAVDTDTQYF.

The rearrangement uses TRBV9 and TRBJ2-7; without DNA, the TCRdb call of TRBD1 cannot be checked. This CDR3 region has 15 residues. Germline V gene data show CDR1 as SGDLS and CDR2 as YYNGEE. CDR3 sequence reads: CASSAGTLGSYEQYF.

The V gene is TRBV20-1, the J gene TRBJ2-1; TCRdb proposes TRBD1, but this gene call is untestable without DNA. CDR3 size: 13 residues. Germline loops: CDR1 DFQATT, CDR2 SNEGSKA (reference sequence). This CDR3 reads CSANQGAPNEQFF.

CDR3: CASSQAASGGTDTQYF. This chain joins TRBV4-1 and TRBJ2-3; TCRdb picks TRBD2, but there is no DNA to check that call. The CDR3 is 16 residues long. In germline, CDR1 is MGHRA, CDR2 YSYEKL.

V is TRBV30 and J is TRBJ2-7; as DNA is missing, the TRBD1 call by TCRdb cannot be tested. The CDR3 sequence is 15 residues long. Germline V CDR1 and CDR2: GTSNPN, SVGIG (reference sequence). Here the CDR3 reads CAWSDGQGVRYEQYF.

This chain's CDR3 is CSGGGVSNQPQHF. The chain combines TRBV29-1 with TRBJ1-5; with no DNA, the TCRdb D assignment of TRBD1 cannot be verified. The CDR3 spans 13 residues. Germline V gives CDR1 SQVTM, CDR2 ANQGSEA.

The chain links TRBV18 to TRBJ2-1; the TRBD2 assignment by TCRdb is unverifiable without DNA. Germline CDR1 reads KGHSH; CDR2 reads LQKENI. CDR3 size: 14 residues. The chain's CDR3 is CASSPYGSHNEQFF.